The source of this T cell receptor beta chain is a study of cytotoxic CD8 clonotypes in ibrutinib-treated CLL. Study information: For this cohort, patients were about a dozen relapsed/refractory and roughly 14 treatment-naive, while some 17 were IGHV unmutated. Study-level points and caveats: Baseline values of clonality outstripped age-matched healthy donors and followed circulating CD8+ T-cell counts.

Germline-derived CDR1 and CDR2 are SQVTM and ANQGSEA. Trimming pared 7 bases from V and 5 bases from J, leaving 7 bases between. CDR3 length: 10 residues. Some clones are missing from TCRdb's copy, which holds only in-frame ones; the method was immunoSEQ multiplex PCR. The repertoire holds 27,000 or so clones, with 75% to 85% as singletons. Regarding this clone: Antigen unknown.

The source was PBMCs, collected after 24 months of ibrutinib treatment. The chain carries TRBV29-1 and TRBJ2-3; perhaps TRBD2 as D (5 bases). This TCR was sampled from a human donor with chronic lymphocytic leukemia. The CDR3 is CSGRRDTQYF. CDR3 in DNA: TGCAGCGGGAGGAGAGATACGCAGTATTTT.